This T cell receptor beta chain is drawn from a study of T-cell reconstitution after alpha-beta-depleted transplantation in children. Findings of the study overall: Several hundred graft clones that had expanded were reportedly the source of alpha-beta T cells about two months after transplant.

For this clonotype: Its antigen is undetermined.

The CDR3 extends over 12 amino acids. Germline CDR1 LNHNV, CDR2 YYDKDF (reference sequence). V lost 1 base and J lost 11; bases outside the gene matches: 2. Unique molecular identifiers featured in how the TCRbeta library was prepared. Using its own MiXCR run on the PCR reads, TCRdb lists one record per CDR3 protein. The sample holds around 450,000 distinct CDR3 sequences, about 16% seen once. The sample was PBMCs, mostly from graft donor cells, taken 360 days after TCRalphabeta/CD19-depleted stem cell transplant. The chain uses TRBV15 and TRBJ2-3; TRBD2 matches at 8 bases. The sequence was obtained from a boy in the first two years of life who had a stem cell transplant for Wiskott-Aldrich syndrome, so the T cells may come from the graft donor. The CDR3 sequence: CATSRGLAMQYF. The DNA of the CDR3 is TGTGCCACCAGCAGAGGACTAGCGATGCAGTATTTT.